This T cell receptor beta chain was retrieved from a study of T cell clonotyping in hematopoietic cell transplantation. Time point denoted: recipient sample about 28 days before transplant, after cytoreduction. Trimming took 4 bases from V and 8 from J, leaving 15 bases between them. CDR1 is SGHRS and CDR2 is YFSETQ in the germline V gene. The CDR3 runs 14 residues. TCRdb's table, derived via immunoSEQ multiplex PCR, lists solely in-frame clones and lacks some. Of about 41,000 clones listed, about 85% are singletons. This chain connects TRBV5-1 to TRBJ1-4, with D possibly being TRBD1 (5 bases). The sample here was peripheral blood mononuclear cells, taken before stem cell transplant. This sequence originates from a man in his sixties with acute myeloid leukemia. Some clones in this sample may be carry-over from other donors' samples. The CDR3 protein is CASSAGGSREKLFF. As DNA, the CDR3 is TGCGCCAGCAGCGCGGGGGGGTCACGAGAAAAACTGTTTTTT.